The present TCR beta chain was sequenced within a study of beta chain features in type 1 diabetes. Germline CDR1 and CDR2: SGHKS and YYEKEE (reference sequence). This CDR3 is built from 16 residues. Trimming took off 0 bases at V and 2 bases at J, with 14 bases between the two ends. Broader study findings: Moderate yet significant TCRB CDR3 shortening was seen in Type 1 diabetes patients in all four CD4+ subsets.

cDNA synthesis used the whole RNA isolate, giving expressed TCRB sequences. Here immunoSEQ multiplex PCR was the method, and the copy in TCRdb shows in-frame clones only, minus some. The sample holds about 280,000 clones, about 15% seen once. This clone was counted between two and nine times. The antigen remains undetermined. What was sequenced was naive CD4+ T cells from blood. This receptor was identified in a man younger than 30 with type 1 diabetes. The chain recombines TRBV5-5 with TRBJ1-2; the D gene is possibly TRBD1 (5 bases). CDR3 protein: CASSLAPRDSNYGYTF. CDR3 in DNA: TGTGCCAGCAGCTTGGCCCCGCGTGACAGCAACTATGGCTACACCTTC.